This paragraph covers one TCR beta chain sequence. The protocol was immunoSEQ multiplex PCR, while the TCRdb copy is restricted to in-frame clones and leaves out a portion. Among some 64,000 clones listed, 70% to 90% were seen once. These data belong to a study of OX40 agonist ivuxolimab in advanced cancers. The V end was cut by 0 bases, the J end by 2 bases, with 6 bases between. CDR1 and CDR2 from the germline V gene are LGHNA and YSLEER. The CDR3 has 14 residues. The receptor was derived from an adult with an advanced solid tumor such as melanoma, head and neck, liver or kidney cancer. The genes are TRBV4-3 and TRBJ2-3; D call uncertain. Sequenced here: CD4+ or CD8+ T cells sorted from blood, sampled in a trial of the OX40 agonist ivuxolimab. The CDR3 sequence is CASSQDPSTDTQYF. Here the CDR3 DNA reads TGCGCCAGCAGCCAAGATCCTTCCACAGATACGCAGTATTTT.